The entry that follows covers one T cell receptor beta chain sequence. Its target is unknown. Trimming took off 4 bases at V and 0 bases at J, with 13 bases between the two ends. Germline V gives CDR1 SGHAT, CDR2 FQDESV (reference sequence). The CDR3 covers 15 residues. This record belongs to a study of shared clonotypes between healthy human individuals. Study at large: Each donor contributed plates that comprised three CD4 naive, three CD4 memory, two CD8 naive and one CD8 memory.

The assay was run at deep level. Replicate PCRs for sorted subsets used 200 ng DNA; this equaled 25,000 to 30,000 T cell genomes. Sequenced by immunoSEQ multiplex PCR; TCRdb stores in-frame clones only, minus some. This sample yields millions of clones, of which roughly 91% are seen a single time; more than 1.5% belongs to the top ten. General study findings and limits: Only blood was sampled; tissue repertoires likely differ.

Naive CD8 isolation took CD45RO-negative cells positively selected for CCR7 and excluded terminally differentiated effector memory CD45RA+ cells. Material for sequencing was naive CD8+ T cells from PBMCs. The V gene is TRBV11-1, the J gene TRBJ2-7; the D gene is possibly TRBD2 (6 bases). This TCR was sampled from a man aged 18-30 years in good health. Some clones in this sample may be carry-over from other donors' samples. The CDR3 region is CASSSLLADSYEQYF. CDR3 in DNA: TGTGCCAGCAGCTCTCTTTTAGCGGACTCCTACGAGCAGTACTTC.